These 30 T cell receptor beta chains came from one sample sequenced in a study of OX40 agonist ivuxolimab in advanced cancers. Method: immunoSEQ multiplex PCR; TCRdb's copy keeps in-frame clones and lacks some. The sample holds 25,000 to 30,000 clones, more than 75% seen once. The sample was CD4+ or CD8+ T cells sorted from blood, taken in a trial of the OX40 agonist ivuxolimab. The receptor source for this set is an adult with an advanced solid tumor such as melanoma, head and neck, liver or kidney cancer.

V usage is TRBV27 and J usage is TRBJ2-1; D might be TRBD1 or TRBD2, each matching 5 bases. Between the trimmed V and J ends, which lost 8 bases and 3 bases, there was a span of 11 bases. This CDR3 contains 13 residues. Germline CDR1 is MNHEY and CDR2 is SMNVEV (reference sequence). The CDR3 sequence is CASGWDVYNEQFF. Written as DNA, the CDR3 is TGTGCCAGCGGCTGGGACGTCTACAATGAGCAGTTCTTC.

The CDR3 DNA reads as TGTGCCAAGGACAGGGCTGGGGTTCCATATGGCTACACCTTC. This translates into CAKDRAGVPYGYTF. The chain uses TRBV5-6 and TRBJ1-2; 8 bases align to TRBD1. In germline, CDR1 is SGHDT, CDR2 YYEEEE. CDR3 size: 14 residues. Trimming at V came to 9 bases and at J to 5 bases, leaving 12 bases not matched to a gene.

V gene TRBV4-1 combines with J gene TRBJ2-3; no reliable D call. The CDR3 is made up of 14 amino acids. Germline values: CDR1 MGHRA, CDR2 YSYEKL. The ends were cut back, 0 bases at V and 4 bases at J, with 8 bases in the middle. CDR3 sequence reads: CASSQEIRADTQYF. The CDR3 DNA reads TGCGCCAGCAGCCAAGAAATTCGAGCAGATACGCAGTATTTT.

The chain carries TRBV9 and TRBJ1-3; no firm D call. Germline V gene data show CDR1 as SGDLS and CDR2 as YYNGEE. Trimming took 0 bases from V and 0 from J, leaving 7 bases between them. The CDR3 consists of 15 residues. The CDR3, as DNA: TGTGCCAGCAGCGTAGGGGAGGGCTCTGGAAACACCATATATTTT. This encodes CASSVGEGSGNTIYF.

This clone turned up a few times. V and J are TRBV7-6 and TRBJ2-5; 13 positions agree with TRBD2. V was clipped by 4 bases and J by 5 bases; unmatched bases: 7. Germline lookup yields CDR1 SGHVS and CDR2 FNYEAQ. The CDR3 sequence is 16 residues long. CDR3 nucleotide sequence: TGTGCCAGCAGCTCTACTAGCGGGGGGGCCGGGGAGACCCAGTACTTC. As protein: CASSSTSGGAGETQYF. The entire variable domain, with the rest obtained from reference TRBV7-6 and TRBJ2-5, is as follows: GAGVSQSPRYKVTKRGQDVALRCDPISGHVSLYWYRQALGQGPEFLTYFNYEAQQDKSGLPNDRFSAERPEGSISTLTIQRTEQRDSAMYRCASSSTSGGAGETQYFGPGTRLLVL.

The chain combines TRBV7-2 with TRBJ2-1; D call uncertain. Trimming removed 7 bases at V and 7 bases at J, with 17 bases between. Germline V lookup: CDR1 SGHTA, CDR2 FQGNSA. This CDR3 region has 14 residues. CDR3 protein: CASTPDIRRNEQFF. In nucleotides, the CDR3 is TGTGCCAGCACCCCCGACATCAGGCGAAATGAGCAGTTCTTC. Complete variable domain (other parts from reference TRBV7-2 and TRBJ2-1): GAGVSQSPSNKVTEKGKDVELRCDPISGHTALYWYRQSLGQGLEFLIYFQGNSAPDKSGLPSDRFSAERTGGSVSTLTIQRTQQEDSAVYLCASTPDIRRNEQFFGPGTRLTVL.

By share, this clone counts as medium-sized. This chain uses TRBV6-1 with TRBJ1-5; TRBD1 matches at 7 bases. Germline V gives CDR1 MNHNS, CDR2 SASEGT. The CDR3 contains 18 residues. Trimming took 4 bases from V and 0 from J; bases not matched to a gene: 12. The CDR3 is CASSGPSDRRNSNQPQHF. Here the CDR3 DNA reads TGTGCCAGCAGTGGGCCCTCGGACAGGAGAAATAGCAATCAGCCCCAGCATTTT.

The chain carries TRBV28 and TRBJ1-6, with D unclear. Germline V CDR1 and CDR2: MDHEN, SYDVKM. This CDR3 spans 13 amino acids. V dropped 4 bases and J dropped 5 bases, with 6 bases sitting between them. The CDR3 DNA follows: TGTGCCAGCAGTTCTTCCGATAATTCACCCCTCCACTTT. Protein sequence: CASSSSDNSPLHF. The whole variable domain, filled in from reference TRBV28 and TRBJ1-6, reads DVKVTQSSRYLVKRTGEKVFLECVQDMDHENMFWYRQDPGLGLRLIYFSYDVKMKEKGDIPEGYSVSREKKERFSLILESASTNQTSMYLCASSSSDNSPLHFGNGTRLTVT.

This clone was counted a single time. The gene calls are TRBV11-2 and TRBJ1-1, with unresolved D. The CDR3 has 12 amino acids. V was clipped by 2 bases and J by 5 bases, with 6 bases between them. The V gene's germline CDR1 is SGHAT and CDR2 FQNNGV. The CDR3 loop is CASSLRVTEAFF. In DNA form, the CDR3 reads TGTGCCAGCAGCTTAAGGGTTACTGAAGCTTTCTTT.

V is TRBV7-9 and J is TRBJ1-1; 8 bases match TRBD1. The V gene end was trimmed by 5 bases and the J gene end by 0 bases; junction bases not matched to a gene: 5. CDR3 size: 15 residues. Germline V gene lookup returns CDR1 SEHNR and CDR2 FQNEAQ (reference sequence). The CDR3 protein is CASSPRTGMNTEAFF. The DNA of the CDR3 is TGTGCCAGCAGCCCGCGGACAGGGATGAACACTGAAGCTTTCTTT.

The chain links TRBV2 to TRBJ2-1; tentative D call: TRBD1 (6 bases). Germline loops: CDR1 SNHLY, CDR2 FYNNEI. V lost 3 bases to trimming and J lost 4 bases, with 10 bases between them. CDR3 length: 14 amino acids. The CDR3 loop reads CASSDRGKYNEQFF. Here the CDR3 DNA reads TGTGCCAGCAGTGACAGGGGAAAATACAATGAGCAGTTCTTC.

The CDR3 sequence: CASRTRTVSSYNSPLHF. In DNA, the CDR3 is TGTGCCAGTAGAACCCGGACGGTCAGCTCCTATAATTCACCCCTCCACTTT. The chain has TRBV19 and TRBJ1-6; D is undetermined. Trimming took off 6 bases at V and 0 bases at J, with 15 bases between the two ends. Germline loops: CDR1 LNHDA, CDR2 SQIVND (reference sequence). The length of the CDR3 is 17 residues.

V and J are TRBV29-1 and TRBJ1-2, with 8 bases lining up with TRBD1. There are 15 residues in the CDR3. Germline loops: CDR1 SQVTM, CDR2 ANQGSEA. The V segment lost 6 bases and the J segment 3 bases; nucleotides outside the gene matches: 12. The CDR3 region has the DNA TGCAGCGTGTATTCCGTGGACAGGGTGGACTATGGCTACACCTTC. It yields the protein CSVYSVDRVDYGYTF.

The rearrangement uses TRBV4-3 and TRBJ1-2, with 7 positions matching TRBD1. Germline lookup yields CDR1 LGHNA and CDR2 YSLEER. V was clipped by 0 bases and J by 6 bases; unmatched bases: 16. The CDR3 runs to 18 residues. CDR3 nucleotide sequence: TGCGCCAGCAGCCAAGATAGGGGGCGAAGGGACACCAGGAATGGCTACACCTTC. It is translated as CASSQDRGRRDTRNGYTF.

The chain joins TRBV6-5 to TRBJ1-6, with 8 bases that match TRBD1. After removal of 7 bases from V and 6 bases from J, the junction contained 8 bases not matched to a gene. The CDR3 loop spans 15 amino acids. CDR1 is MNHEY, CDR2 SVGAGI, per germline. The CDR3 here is CASNTRQGPNSPLHF. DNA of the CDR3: TGTGCCAGCAATACCCGACAGGGGCCTAATTCACCCCTCCACTTT.

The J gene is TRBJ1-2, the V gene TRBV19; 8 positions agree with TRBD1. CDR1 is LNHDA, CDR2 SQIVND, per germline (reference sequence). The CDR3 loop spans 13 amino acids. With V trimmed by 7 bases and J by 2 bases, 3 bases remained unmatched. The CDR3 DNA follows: TGTGCCAGTATAGGGACAGGAAACTATGGCTACACCTTC. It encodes CASIGTGNYGYTF. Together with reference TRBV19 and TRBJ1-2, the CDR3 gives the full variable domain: DGGITQSPKYLFRKEGQNVTLSCEQNLNHDAMYWYRQDPGQGLRLIYYSQIVNDFQKGDIAEGYSVSREKKESFPLTVTSAQKNPTAFYLCASIGTGNYGYTFGSGTRLTVV.

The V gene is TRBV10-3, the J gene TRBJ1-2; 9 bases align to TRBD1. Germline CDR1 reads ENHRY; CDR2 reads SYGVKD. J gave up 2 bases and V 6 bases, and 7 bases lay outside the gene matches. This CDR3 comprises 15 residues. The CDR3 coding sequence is TGTGCCATCAGACCGGACAGGGGAGAAAACTATGGCTACACCTTC. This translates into CAIRPDRGENYGYTF.

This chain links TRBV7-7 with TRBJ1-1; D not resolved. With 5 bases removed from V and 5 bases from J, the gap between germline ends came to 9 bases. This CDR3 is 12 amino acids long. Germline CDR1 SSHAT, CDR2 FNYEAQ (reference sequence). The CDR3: CASSINGTEAFF. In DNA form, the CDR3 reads TGTGCCAGCAGCATAAACGGGACTGAAGCTTTCTTT.

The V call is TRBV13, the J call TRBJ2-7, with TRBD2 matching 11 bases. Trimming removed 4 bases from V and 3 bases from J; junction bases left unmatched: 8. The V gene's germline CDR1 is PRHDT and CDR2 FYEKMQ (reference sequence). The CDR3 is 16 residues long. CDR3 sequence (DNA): TGTGCCAGCAGCTCCGGACTAGCGGGCGACGTCTACGAGCAGTACTTC. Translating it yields CASSSGLAGDVYEQYF.

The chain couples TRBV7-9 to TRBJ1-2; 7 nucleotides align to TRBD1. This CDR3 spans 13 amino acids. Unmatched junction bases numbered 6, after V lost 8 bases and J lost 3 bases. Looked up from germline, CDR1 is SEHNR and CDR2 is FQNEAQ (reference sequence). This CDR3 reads CASDHRGHYGYTF. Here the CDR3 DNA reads TGTGCCAGCGACCACAGGGGTCACTATGGCTACACCTTC.

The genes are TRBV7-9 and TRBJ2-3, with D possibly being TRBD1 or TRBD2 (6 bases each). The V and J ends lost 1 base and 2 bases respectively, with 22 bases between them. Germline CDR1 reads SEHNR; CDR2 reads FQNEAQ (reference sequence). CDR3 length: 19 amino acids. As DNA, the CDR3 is TGTGCCAGCAGCTTAGTATCATCGGGGGCACTACTGGCCACAGATACGCAGTATTTT. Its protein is CASSLVSSGALLATDTQYF.

The CDR3 reads CASSQNVITRAGEVGSPLHF. CDR3 sequence (DNA): TGTGCCAGCAGCCAAAATGTGATAACGAGGGCAGGGGAGGTAGGTTCACCCCTCCACTTT. The chain carries TRBV4-2 and TRBJ1-6; perhaps TRBD1 as D (6 bases). Trimming shortened V by 2 bases and J by 9 bases, and 29 bases separated the two germline ends. This CDR3 has 20 residues. Germline V gives CDR1 LGHNA, CDR2 YNFKEQ.

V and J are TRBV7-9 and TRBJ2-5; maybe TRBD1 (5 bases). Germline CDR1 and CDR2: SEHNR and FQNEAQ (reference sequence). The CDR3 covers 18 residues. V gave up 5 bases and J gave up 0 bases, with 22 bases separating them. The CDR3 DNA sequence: TGTGCCAGCAGCCCATCCCCACTCCTGACAGTGTACCAAGAGACCCAGTACTTC. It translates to CASSPSPLLTVYQETQYF.

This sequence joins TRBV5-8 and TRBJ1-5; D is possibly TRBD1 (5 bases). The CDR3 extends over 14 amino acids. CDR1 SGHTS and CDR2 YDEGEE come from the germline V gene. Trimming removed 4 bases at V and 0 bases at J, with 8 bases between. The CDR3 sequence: CASSPDSSNQPQHF. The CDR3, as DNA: TGTGCCAGCAGCCCAGACAGTAGCAATCAGCCCCAGCATTTT.

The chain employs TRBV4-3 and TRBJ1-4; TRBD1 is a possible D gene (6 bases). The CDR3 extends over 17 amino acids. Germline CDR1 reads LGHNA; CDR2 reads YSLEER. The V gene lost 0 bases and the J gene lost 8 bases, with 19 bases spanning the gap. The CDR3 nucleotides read TGCGCCAGCAGCCAAGATCCGACCCGGGCAGGGGCGGAAAAACTGTTTTTT. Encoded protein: CASSQDPTRAGAEKLFF.

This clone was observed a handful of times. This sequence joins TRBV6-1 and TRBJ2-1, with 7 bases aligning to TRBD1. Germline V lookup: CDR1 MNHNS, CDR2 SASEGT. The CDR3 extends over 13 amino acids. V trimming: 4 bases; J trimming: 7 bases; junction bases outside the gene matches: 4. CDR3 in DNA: TGTGCCAGCAGTGTTGACAGGGCAAATGAGCAGTTCTTC. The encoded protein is CASSVDRANEQFF.

DNA for the CDR3: TGTGCCAGCAGCCGCACCGGGCCGAGCTATGGCTACACCTTC. This sequence encodes CASSRTGPSYGYTF. The chain employs TRBV27 and TRBJ1-2; D remains ambiguous. Per the germline V gene, CDR1 is MNHEY and CDR2 is SMNVEV (reference sequence). Trimming left V 6 bases short and J 4 bases short, with 15 bases between. The CDR3 length is 14 residues.

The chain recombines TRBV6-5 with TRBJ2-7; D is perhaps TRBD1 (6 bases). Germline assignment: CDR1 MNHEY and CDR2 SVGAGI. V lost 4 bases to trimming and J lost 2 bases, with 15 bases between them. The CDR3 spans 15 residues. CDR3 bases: TGTGCCAGCAGTTCCCAAGCGACAGGTCCCTACGAGCAGTACTTC. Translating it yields CASSSQATGPYEQYF.

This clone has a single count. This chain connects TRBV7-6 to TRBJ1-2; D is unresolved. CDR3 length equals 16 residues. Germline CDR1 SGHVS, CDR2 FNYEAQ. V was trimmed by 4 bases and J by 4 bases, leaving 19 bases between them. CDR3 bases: TGTGCCAGCAGCTCAGACTCCGGCCTAGGAGTCTATGGCTACACCTTC. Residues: CASSSDSGLGVYGYTF.

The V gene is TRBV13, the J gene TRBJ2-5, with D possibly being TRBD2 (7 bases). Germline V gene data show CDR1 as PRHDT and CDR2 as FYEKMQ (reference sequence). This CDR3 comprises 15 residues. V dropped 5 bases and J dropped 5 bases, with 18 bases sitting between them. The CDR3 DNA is TGTGCCAGCAGCCCCCCGGGGGGCAACATGGAGACCCAGTACTTC. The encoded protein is CASSPPGGNMETQYF.